Included here is one TCR beta chain sequence, with context. Its antigen remains unknown. Profiling relied on immunoSEQ multiplex PCR, and the TCRdb table lists in-frame clones only, not all of them. Here the sample spans more than 140,000 clones, 70% to 90% being singletons. This sample was taken from a study of T cell responses to AZD1222 COVID-19 vaccine. Overall study findings and caveats: Repertoires were collected only later (after the peak T cell response had occurred).

Germline V CDR1 and CDR2: MGHRA, YSYEKL. CDR3 size: 16 residues. V lost 0 bases and J 6 bases, leaving 14 bases between the germline ends. The input for sequencing was peripheral blood, taken on day 0 of MenACWY control vaccination. This chain uses TRBV4-1 with TRBJ1-4; possibly TRBD1 for D (6 bases). The TCR originated in an adult in good health. The CDR3, as DNA: TGCGCCAGCAGCCAAGATTCACCAGGGGAGGATGAAAAACTGTTTTTT. Its protein product is CASSQDSPGEDEKLFF.